These 26 T cell receptor beta chains were all obtained from the same sample, sequenced in a study of post-analysis software for immune sequencing data. Presence of unique molecular identifiers characterized the TCR beta cDNA libraries. Via MiXCR, TCRdb re-called the PCR reads, giving one row per CDR3 protein. This table holds under 200,000 distinct CDR3 sequences, 35% to 40% found once. Source: blood, taken after autologous hematopoietic stem cell transplantation. These receptor sequences come from a girl aged 10 to 17 with multiple sclerosis.

This clonotype has at least ten counts. CDR3 DNA sequence: TGTGCCAGCAGTCAGGCGGCTAGCGGGAGCACAGATACGCAGTATTTT. Its translation: CASSQAASGSTDTQYF. This sequence joins TRBV7-6 and TRBJ2-3, with 8 bases identical to TRBD2. The germline gives CDR1 SGHVS, CDR2 FNYEAQ. The CDR3 sequence is 16 residues long. V was clipped by 6 bases and J by 0 bases; unmatched bases: 8. The full variable domain, rest sourced from reference TRBV7-6 and TRBJ2-3, is GAGVSQSPRYKVTKRGQDVALRCDPISGHVSLYWYRQALGQGPEFLTYFNYEAQQDKSGLPNDRFSAERPEGSISTLTIQRTEQRDSAMYRCASSQAASGSTDTQYFGPGTRLTVL.

The V call is TRBV4-2, the J call TRBJ2-1; D may be TRBD2 (6 bases). CDR3 size: 17 residues. With 0 bases removed from V and 7 bases from J, the gap between germline ends came to 19 bases. Germline CDR1 LGHNA, CDR2 YNFKEQ. The chain's CDR3 is CASSQDWGLLAFNEQFF. DNA for the CDR3: TGTGCCAGCAGCCAAGATTGGGGACTCCTCGCCTTTAATGAGCAGTTCTTC.

The V and J genes are TRBV24-1 and TRBJ1-1; 9 bases are a match to TRBD1. Germline lookup yields CDR1 KGHDR and CDR2 SFDVKD. The CDR3 has 15 residues. The V gene end was trimmed by 8 bases and the J gene end by 4 bases; junction bases not matched to a gene: 10. The CDR3 loop reads CATKNRDRAGTEAFF. CDR3 DNA sequence: TGTGCCACCAAAAACCGGGACAGGGCCGGCACTGAAGCTTTCTTT.

This clonotype has only a few counts. The gene calls are TRBV27 and TRBJ2-3, with a tentative D call TRBD1 (5 bases). V was cut by 6 bases and J by 0 bases, with 13 bases left in between. CDR1 MNHEY and CDR2 SMNVEV come from the germline V gene (reference sequence). The CDR3 is made up of 15 amino acids. The CDR3: CASSPRRASTDTQYF. CDR3 sequence (DNA): TGTGCCAGCAGCCCCCGCAGGGCAAGCACAGATACGCAGTATTTT.

This chain uses TRBV3-1 with TRBJ2-1, with 10 nucleotides matching TRBD2. With V trimmed by 4 bases and J by 5 bases, 8 bases remained unmatched. Germline V gene sequence: CDR1 LGHDT, CDR2 YNNKEL (reference sequence). The CDR3 has 16 residues. CDR3: CASSRPSGSPNNEQFF. The CDR3 DNA is TGTGCCAGCAGCCGGCCTAGCGGGAGTCCAAACAATGAGCAGTTCTTC.

This clonotype was picked up many times. The CDR3 region has the DNA TGCGCCAGCAGCTTGGTGGCAGGGGAAGAGACCCAGTACTTC. Translated, it gives CASSLVAGEETQYF. The chain employs TRBV5-1 and TRBJ2-5; D possibly corresponds to TRBD1 (6 bases). In germline, CDR1 is SGHRS, CDR2 YFSETQ. The CDR3 totals 14 residues. V shed 0 bases and J shed 3 bases, with 9 bases lying between them. Full variable domain (rest looked up from reference TRBV5-1 and TRBJ2-5): KAGVTQTPRYLIKTRGQQVTLSCSPISGHRSVSWYQQTPGQGLQFLFEYFSETQRNKGNFPGRFSGRQFSNSRSEMNVSTLELGDSALYLCASSLVAGEETQYFGPGTRLLVL.

This chain joins TRBV6-1 and TRBJ2-3, with D possibly matching TRBD2 (6 bases). V dropped 4 bases and J dropped 0 bases, with 20 bases sitting between them. This CDR3 region has 18 residues. Germline CDR1 MNHNS, CDR2 SASEGT. CDR3 sequence (DNA): TGTGCCAGCAGTGTCATCCGAGGAGGGTCGGGGAGCACAGATACGCAGTATTTT. It yields the protein CASSVIRGGSGSTDTQYF.

This clonotype was counted at least ten times. The genes are TRBV5-6 and TRBJ2-3, with 9 bases matching TRBD1. This CDR3 region has 15 residues. Per the germline V gene, CDR1 is SGHDT and CDR2 is YYEEEE. Trimming cost V 5 bases and J 5 bases; bases outside gene matches: 9. CDR3 bases: TGTGCCAGCAGGCCCCCGGGACAGGGTGGAGATACGCAGTATTTT. Protein sequence: CASRPPGQGGDTQYF.

J is TRBJ2-7 and V is TRBV20-1; D could derive from TRBD1 or TRBD2 (6 bases each). CDR1 and CDR2 (germline): DFQATT, SNEGSKA (reference sequence). The CDR3 is 13 residues long. V dropped 5 bases and J dropped 3 bases, with 14 bases sitting between them. In nucleotides, the CDR3 is TGCAGTGCTTCCAGACAGGAGGGCTACGAGCAGTACTTC. Amino acids: CSASRQEGYEQYF.

This rearrangement joins TRBV9 to TRBJ1-1, with 11 bases lining up with TRBD1. There are 16 residues in the CDR3. The trim removed 0 bases at V and 0 bases at J, leaving 1 base unmatched. Looked up from germline, CDR1 is SGDLS and CDR2 is YYNGEE. The CDR3 nucleotides are TGTGCCAGCAGCGTAGGGGACAGGGGGTTGAACACTGAAGCTTTCTTT. Its translation: CASSVGDRGLNTEAFF.

This chain joins TRBV18 and TRBJ2-1; TRBD2 aligns across 7 bases. V gave up 3 bases and J gave up 7 bases; unmatched junction bases: 15. This CDR3 has 17 residues. CDR1 and CDR2 (germline): KGHSH, LQKENI. The CDR3 loop is CASSPRVAGVLRNEQFF. The CDR3, as DNA: TGTGCCAGCTCACCGAGGGTTGCGGGAGTGCTACGGAATGAGCAGTTCTTC. Drawing the rest from reference TRBV18 and TRBJ2-1, the complete variable domain is NAGVMQNPRHLVRRRGQEARLRCSPMKGHSHVYWYRQLPEEGLKFMVYLQKENIIDESGMPKERFSAEFPKEGPSILRIQQVVRGDSAAYFCASSPRVAGVLRNEQFFGPGTRLTVL.

V gene TRBV25-1 combines with J gene TRBJ1-5, with TRBD1 as a possible D gene (5 bases). V was shortened by 8 bases and J by 4 bases, with 15 bases between the two germline ends. The CDR3 covers 14 residues. Germline V lookup: CDR1 MGHDK, CDR2 SYGVNS. DNA of the CDR3: TGTGCCAGCCCCCACGGGGCAGCAAATCAGCCCCAGCATTTT. Amino acids: CASPHGAANQPQHF.

Many counts were recorded for this clonotype. The rearrangement links TRBV20-1 to TRBJ1-1; D is uncertain. Trimming removed 7 bases from V and 4 bases from J, with 13 bases in between. CDR1 DFQATT and CDR2 SNEGSKA come from the germline V gene (reference sequence). The CDR3 has 12 residues. The CDR3 region is CSGRVGSTEAFF. CDR3 DNA: TGCAGTGGGCGGGTGGGGAGCACTGAAGCTTTCTTT.

This clonotype has a handful of counts. The CDR3 spells CASSRWDKAYEQYF. CDR3 DNA: TGCGCCAGCAGCCGATGGGACAAAGCCTACGAGCAGTACTTC. The chain couples TRBV4-3 to TRBJ2-7, with D perhaps matching TRBD1 (6 bases). CDR1 and CDR2 (germline): LGHNA, YSLEER. This CDR3 has 14 residues. The V end lost 4 bases, the J end lost 2 bases, and 12 bases lay between the germline ends.

This clonotype was counted once. The chain joins TRBV12-5 to TRBJ2-2; tentative D call: TRBD2 (6 bases). Germline CDR1 is LGHNT and CDR2 is FRNRAP. Deletions cut 0 bases from V and 0 bases from J, with 17 bases between. The CDR3 spans 19 residues. The CDR3 region is CASGLVGGLSDANTGELFF. CDR3 coding DNA: TGTGCTAGTGGTTTGGTGGGGGGACTTTCGGACGCGAACACCGGGGAGCTGTTTTTT.

V usage is TRBV20-1 and J usage is TRBJ1-4; possible D gene TRBD1, 6 bases. Germline CDR1 reads DFQATT; CDR2 reads SNEGSKA (reference sequence). V was pared by 6 bases and J by 4 bases, with 18 bases between. The length of the CDR3 is 15 residues. This chain's CDR3 is CSAPGATGLNEKLFF. As DNA, the CDR3 is TGCAGTGCCCCGGGTGCGACAGGCCTTAATGAAAAACTGTTTTTT.

This clonotype was counted between two and nine times. The chain combines TRBV6-5 with TRBJ2-1, with 11 bases lining up with TRBD2. This CDR3 spans 15 amino acids. V was pared by 7 bases and J by 15 bases, with 17 bases of the junction left unmatched. CDR1 and CDR2 (germline): MNHEY, SVGAGI. This CDR3 reads CASKGPRLAGGSLFF. The CDR3 nucleotides are TGTGCCAGCAAGGGTCCACGGCTAGCGGGAGGATCTCTGTTCTTC.

This clonotype appeared a few times. V is TRBV11-3 and J is TRBJ1-1; D is undetermined. The CDR3 consists of 14 residues. Germline loops: CDR1 SGHNT, CDR2 YENEEA. Trimming stripped 5 bases from V and 0 bases from J, with 10 bases between. CDR3: CASSPRAMNTEAFF. The CDR3 DNA reads as TGTGCCAGCAGCCCGAGGGCGATGAACACTGAAGCTTTCTTT.

V gene TRBV11-2 combines with J gene TRBJ2-3, with TRBD2 identical over 8 bases. V gave up 1 base and J gave up 5 bases; unmatched junction bases: 8. CDR1 SGHAT and CDR2 FQNNGV come from the germline V gene. The CDR3 consists of 16 residues. DNA for the CDR3: TGTGCCAGCAGCTTAGGGCTGGGACTAGACGGAGATACGCAGTATTTT. This translates into CASSLGLGLDGDTQYF.

This clonotype was seen ten or more times. The chain couples TRBV20-1 to TRBJ1-2, with 10 positions matching TRBD1. Germline-derived CDR1 and CDR2 are DFQATT and SNEGSKA (reference sequence). The CDR3 totals 14 residues. V lost 6 bases and J lost 1; bases outside the gene matches: 5. The CDR3 reads CSALGQGINYGYTF. The CDR3 DNA reads TGCAGTGCGTTGGGACAGGGGATTAACTATGGCTACACCTTC.

This clonotype has a handful of counts. As DNA, the CDR3 is TGCGCCAGCAGCCACCAAGATAGGACAGCTGCCTACTACTATGGCTACACCTTC. It yields the protein CASSHQDRTAAYYYGYTF. This chain joins TRBV4-3 and TRBJ1-2; D possibly corresponds to TRBD1 (6 bases). CDR1 and CDR2 (germline): LGHNA, YSLEER. This CDR3 region has 18 residues. Trimming stripped 3 bases from V and 3 bases from J, with 23 bases between.

The chain recombines TRBV12-3 or TRBV12-4 with TRBJ2-7; the D gene is possibly TRBD1 (6 bases). Trimming shortened V by 6 bases and J by 6 bases, and 18 bases separated the two germline ends. This CDR3 has 14 amino acids. Here the CDR3 DNA reads TGTGCCAGCAGGACAGGATCCTACCAGGGCGAGCAGTACTTC. Residues: CASRTGSYQGEQYF.

This clonotype was seen repeatedly, ten times or more. This chain joins TRBV5-1 and TRBJ2-7; D gene uncertain. Germline V lookup: CDR1 SGHRS, CDR2 YFSETQ. The CDR3 is made up of 13 amino acids. Trimming removed 4 bases from V and 0 bases from J, with 8 bases in between. The CDR3 reads CASSPVASYEQYF. The CDR3 DNA is TGCGCCAGCAGCCCGGTTGCCTCCTACGAGCAGTACTTC.

This clonotype is classed as medium-sized (0.01 to 0.1%). The gene calls are TRBV7-2 and TRBJ2-3; D remains ambiguous. CDR3 length: 13 amino acids. Germline V gene sequence: CDR1 SGHTA, CDR2 FQGNSA. The germline V and J ends were trimmed by 1 base and 1 base, with 3 bases remaining between them. The CDR3, as DNA: TGTGCCAGCAGCTTAGATGGCACAGATACGCAGTATTTT. Translating it yields CASSLDGTDTQYF.

The chain employs TRBV14 and TRBJ2-1; D call uncertain. From germline, CDR1 is SGHDN and CDR2 FVKESK. Trimming shortened V by 0 bases and J by 10 bases, and 19 bases separated the two germline ends. This CDR3 is built from 16 residues. CDR3 DNA: TGTGCCAGCAGCCAAGATAGTGCTCTACCATGGCAAGAGCAGTTCTTC. This translates into CASSQDSALPWQEQFF.

CDR3: CASSLESGRGRTEAFF. DNA of the CDR3: TGTGCCAGCAGCTTGGAGTCGGGCAGGGGAAGAACTGAAGCTTTCTTT. The chain carries TRBV5-5 and TRBJ1-1; tentative D call: TRBD1 (6 bases). The CDR3 length is 16 residues. The germline V gene has CDR1 SGHKS and CDR2 YYEKEE (reference sequence). With 0 bases removed from V and 5 bases from J, the gap between germline ends came to 17 bases. Supplemented by reference TRBV5-5 and TRBJ1-1, the full variable domain reads DAGVTQSPTHLIKTRGQQVTLRCSPISGHKSVSWYQQVLGQGPQFIFQYYEKEERGRGNFPDRFSARQFPNYSSELNVNALLLGDSALYLCASSLESGRGRTEAFFGQGTRLTVV.